These 32 T cell receptor beta chains came from one sample sequenced in a study of cytomegalovirus exposure and HLA in healthy donors. Vbeta (60) and Jbeta (13) primers were used in the PCR. Sequencing was performed with immunoSEQ multiplex PCR; in TCRdb, only in-frame clones are kept and a portion is missing. Of about 200,000 clones listed, around 77% are singletons. The specimen was PBMCs. The source is a woman in her twenties or thirties in good health and CMV-seronegative.

The DNA of the CDR3 is TGTGCCAGCAGCTTTATTTCAGAGGGAATCAAGTTCTTC. This codes for CASSFISEGIKFF. J is TRBJ2-1 and V is TRBV11-3, with D possibly being TRBD2 (5 bases). The CDR3 extends over 13 amino acids. Germline CDR1 and CDR2: SGHNT and YENEEA. V shed 3 bases and J shed 14 bases, with 17 bases lying between them.

The chain carries TRBV6-1 and TRBJ2-3; unclear D gene. From germline, CDR1 is MNHNS and CDR2 SASEGT. V shed 6 bases and J shed 5 bases, with 9 bases lying between them. The CDR3 consists of 12 residues. The CDR3 spells CASSQAKDTQYF. CDR3 bases: TGTGCCAGCAGCCAAGCAAAAGATACGCAGTATTTT.

This chain links TRBV2 with TRBJ2-3; 14 bases are a match to TRBD2. The CDR3 is made up of 12 amino acids. Germline V gives CDR1 SNHLY, CDR2 FYNNEI. V was pared by 4 bases and J by 13 bases, with 1 base of the junction left unmatched. CDR3 DNA sequence: TGTGCCAGCAGTGGGACTAGCGGGGGGAAGTATTTT. Translating it yields CASSGTSGGKYF.

The chain combines TRBV5-4 with TRBJ2-2, with 8 bases fitting TRBD1. Germline V gene lookup returns CDR1 SGHNT and CDR2 YYREEE (reference sequence). The CDR3 loop spans 13 amino acids. Trimming took 4 bases from V and 5 from J; bases not matched to a gene: 1. Here the CDR3 reads CASSRDRTGELFF. Here the CDR3 DNA reads TGTGCCAGCAGCAGGGACAGGACCGGGGAGCTGTTTTTT.

This chain uses TRBV30 with TRBJ1-1; 8 positions match TRBD1. This CDR3 contains 13 residues. Looked up from germline, CDR1 is GTSNPN and CDR2 is SVGIG (reference sequence). Trimming cost V 8 bases and J 4 bases; bases outside gene matches: 9. As DNA, the CDR3 is TGTGCCCTCACTCAGGGGGCGGGCACTGAAGCTTTCTTT. Its translation: CALTQGAGTEAFF.

The chain combines TRBV29-1 with TRBJ1-2; a weak D match, TRBD1 (6 bases). V lost 7 bases, J lost 5 bases, and 14 bases lay in between. This CDR3 contains 12 residues. Germline assignment: CDR1 SQVTM and CDR2 ANQGSEA. The CDR3: CSASRDIYGYTF. In DNA form, the CDR3 reads TGCAGCGCGTCCCGGGACATTTATGGCTACACCTTC. Supplemented by reference TRBV29-1 and TRBJ1-2, the full variable domain reads SAVISQKPSRDICQRGTSLTIQCQVDSQVTMMFWYRQQPGQSLTLIATANQGSEATYESGFVIDKFPISRPNLTFSTLTVSNMSPEDSSIYLCSASRDIYGYTFGSGTRLTVV.

The rearrangement links TRBV27 to TRBJ1-1; D is unresolved. The CDR3 is 13 amino acids. Germline CDR1 and CDR2: MNHEY and SMNVEV (reference sequence). Trimming pared 0 bases from V and 5 bases from J, leaving 7 bases between. CDR3 residues: CASSLSARTEAFF. DNA of the CDR3: TGTGCCAGCAGTTTATCGGCGAGGACTGAAGCTTTCTTT.

For this clone: At one boundary the junction diverges from the germline segment, which might be a read error. The V and J genes are TRBV15 and TRBJ2-7; TRBD1 matches at 7 bases. This CDR3 region has 14 residues. Per the germline V gene, CDR1 is LNHNV and CDR2 is YYDKDF (reference sequence). The chain's CDR3 is CATSRDRVGYEQYF. The CDR3 nucleotides read TGTGCCACCAGCCGAGACAGGGTGGGCTACGAGCAGTACTTC.

The rearrangement uses TRBV5-1 and TRBJ1-4, with 8 bases matching TRBD1. Unmatched junction bases numbered 4, after V lost 5 bases and J lost 1 base. Germline lookup yields CDR1 SGHRS and CDR2 YFSETQ. CDR3 length equals 15 residues. Here the CDR3 DNA reads TGCGCCAGCAGACCAACAGGGGGAACTAATGAAAAACTGTTTTTT. Protein sequence: CASRPTGGTNEKLFF.

A single count supports this clone. The chain links TRBV6-5 to TRBJ1-1; tentative D call: TRBD1 (6 bases). CDR3 length equals 14 residues. Looked up from germline, CDR1 is MNHEY and CDR2 is SVGAGI. Trimming took 5 bases from V and 0 from J, leaving 10 bases between them. The CDR3 reads CASSRGQVNTEAFF. The CDR3, as DNA: TGTGCCAGCAGTAGGGGACAAGTGAACACTGAAGCTTTCTTT.

The rearrangement joins TRBV7-8 to TRBJ1-1; 11 bases agree with TRBD1. The CDR3 totals 15 residues. Per the germline V gene, CDR1 is SGHVS and CDR2 is FQNEAQ. V lost 0 bases and J lost 3; bases outside the gene matches: 0. For the CDR3, the DNA is TGTGCCAGCAGCTTAGCGGGACAGGGGGACACTGAAGCTTTCTTT. Amino acids: CASSLAGQGDTEAFF. Full variable domain (missing parts from reference TRBV7-8 and TRBJ1-1): GAGVSQSPRYKVAKRGQDVALRCDPISGHVSLFWYQQALGQGPEFLTYFQNEAQLDKSGLPSDRFFAERPEGSVSTLKIQRTQQEDSAVYLCASSLAGQGDTEAFFGQGTRLTVV.

The chain combines TRBV5-6 with TRBJ2-3, with TRBD2 matching over 11 bases. Germline V gene lookup returns CDR1 SGHDT and CDR2 YYEEEE. This CDR3 comprises 14 residues. V shed 0 bases, J shed 6 bases, and the junction held 0 bases outside the gene matches. CDR3 protein: CASSLGLAGDTQYF. The DNA of the CDR3 is TGTGCCAGCAGCTTGGGACTAGCGGGGGATACGCAGTATTTT.

The gene calls are TRBV6-1 and TRBJ1-2, with TRBD1 matching 10 bases. This CDR3 is 13 amino acids long. With 8 bases clipped from V and 6 bases from J, the junction kept 6 bases outside the gene matches. Germline V gives CDR1 MNHNS, CDR2 SASEGT. In DNA, the CDR3 is TGTGCCAGCCGACAGGGGGCCGACGATGGCTACACCTTC. Its protein product is CASRQGADDGYTF.

The chain uses TRBV29-1 and TRBJ2-5; TRBD2 matches 9 bases. V dropped 7 bases and J dropped 0; count of bases not matched to a gene: 6. Germline CDR1 reads SQVTM; CDR2 reads ANQGSEA. The CDR3 extends over 14 amino acids. This CDR3 is CSAQRGGDQETQYF. CDR3 coding DNA: TGCAGCGCCCAGCGCGGGGGGGACCAAGAGACCCAGTACTTC.

CDR3 loop: CASSPRRQGTYEQYF. CDR3 DNA sequence: TGTGCCAGCAGTCCGCGGAGGCAGGGGACCTACGAGCAGTACTTC. The V call is TRBV7-2, the J call TRBJ2-7, with D perhaps TRBD1 (6 bases). The V end lost 6 bases, the J end lost 2 bases, and 17 bases lay between the germline ends. The CDR3 covers 15 residues. Germline CDR1 SGHTA, CDR2 FQGNSA.

The gene calls are TRBV18 and TRBJ2-7; 7 nucleotides agree with TRBD1. Germline V gene data show CDR1 as KGHSH and CDR2 as LQKENI. The CDR3 sequence is 15 residues long. V lost 1 base and J lost 2; bases outside the gene matches: 5. Here the CDR3 reads CASSPRAGGTYEQYF. The CDR3 nucleotides read TGTGCCAGCTCACCACGGGCAGGGGGTACCTACGAGCAGTACTTC.

The rearrangement links TRBV5-1 to TRBJ2-2, with 10 positions matching TRBD1. The CDR3 length is 17 residues. CDR1 is SGHRS, CDR2 YFSETQ, per germline. After removal of 3 bases from V and 4 bases from J, the junction contained 9 bases not matched to a gene. CDR3 nucleotide sequence: TGCGCCAGCAGCTCAACTCCGGGACAGGGGCGCACCGGGGAGCTGTTTTTT. Amino acids: CASSSTPGQGRTGELFF.

This chain uses TRBV28 with TRBJ2-2, with 10 bases lining up with TRBD2. This CDR3 has 17 amino acids. The germline gives CDR1 MDHEN, CDR2 SYDVKM. J lost 3 bases, V lost 5 bases, and 9 bases had no gene match. The CDR3 reads CASSPPGSGRDTGELFF. The CDR3 bases are TGTGCCAGCAGTCCCCCGGGGAGCGGGAGGGACACCGGGGAGCTGTTTTTT.

The table lists this clone with a few counts. In the same sample, other DNA sequences code for this CDR3. The CDR3 bases are TGCGCCAGCAGCCCCCCCGGCCAGGTTAACTATGGCTACACCTTC. Encoded protein: CASSPPGQVNYGYTF. The chain links TRBV5-1 to TRBJ1-2; no clear D gene. Germline-derived CDR1 and CDR2 are SGHRS and YFSETQ. This CDR3 spans 15 amino acids. Trimming removed 4 bases from V and 1 base from J, with 14 bases in between.

J is TRBJ1-3 and V is TRBV2, with 7 bases identical to TRBD1. Trimming removed 6 bases from V and 5 bases from J; junction bases left unmatched: 4. The CDR3 runs 13 residues. Germline lookup yields CDR1 SNHLY and CDR2 FYNNEI. CDR3 DNA sequence: TGTGCCAGCAGCCCGGGACAGCGAAACACCATATATTTT. Protein product: CASSPGQRNTIYF.

The rearrangement uses TRBV27 and TRBJ2-5; 10 bases are shared with TRBD1. Germline V lookup: CDR1 MNHEY, CDR2 SMNVEV (reference sequence). The CDR3 is 16 amino acids. V shed 5 bases, J shed 5 bases, and the junction held 11 bases outside the gene matches. The CDR3: CASSVGTGVSWETQYF. CDR3 DNA: TGTGCCAGCAGTGTGGGGACAGGGGTATCCTGGGAGACCCAGTACTTC.

J is TRBJ2-7 and V is TRBV4-1; perhaps TRBD2 as D (5 bases). Germline V CDR1 and CDR2: MGHRA, YSYEKL. The CDR3 contains 13 residues. V shed 1 base and J shed 3 bases, with 7 bases lying between them. DNA of the CDR3: TGCGCCAGCAGCCAAGTCGGGGACTACGAGCAGTACTTC. Amino acid sequence: CASSQVGDYEQYF.

The V call is TRBV5-4, the J call TRBJ1-3; the D is unclear. Germline V CDR1 and CDR2: SGHNT, YYREEE (reference sequence). With 0 bases removed from V and 4 bases from J, the gap between germline ends came to 14 bases. CDR3 size: 16 residues. The CDR3 DNA reads as TGTGCCAGCAGCTTGGCGGGTACAACTCAAGGAAACACCATATATTTT. This translates into CASSLAGTTQGNTIYF. Using reference TRBV5-4 and TRBJ1-3 for the parts outside the CDR3, the full variable domain is ETGVTQSPTHLIKTRGQQVTLRCSSQSGHNTVSWYQQALGQGPQFIFQYYREEENGRGNFPPRFSGLQFPNYSSELNVNALELDDSALYLCASSLAGTTQGNTIYFGEGSWLTVV.

The chain uses TRBV10-3 and TRBJ2-1; D unclear. Per the germline V gene, CDR1 is ENHRY and CDR2 is SYGVKD. V was clipped by 6 bases and J by 0 bases, with 9 bases between them. This CDR3 is 14 amino acids long. CDR3 loop: CAISPKSSYNEQFF. The DNA for the CDR3 is TGTGCCATCAGCCCCAAGAGCTCCTACAATGAGCAGTTCTTC.

This rearrangement joins TRBV19 to TRBJ2-3; 12 bases match TRBD1. Germline-derived CDR1 and CDR2 are LNHDA and SQIVND (reference sequence). Trimming at V came to 5 bases and at J to 2 bases, leaving 8 bases not matched to a gene. The CDR3 sequence is 17 residues long. CDR3 residues: CASSLGTGQGATDTQYF. For the CDR3, the DNA is TGTGCCAGTAGTTTGGGGACGGGACAGGGGGCCACAGATACGCAGTATTTT.

For this clone: An end of the junction does not agree with germline; a read error may underlie this. The chain uses TRBV4-1 and TRBJ1-6; maybe TRBD1 (5 bases). CDR3 length equals 16 residues. Germline assignment: CDR1 MGHRA and CDR2 YSYEKL. CDR3 sequence (DNA): TGTGCCAGCAGCCAAGAAGGCAGGGCTAAGGGTTCACCCCTCCACTTT. Translated, it gives CASSQEGRAKGSPLHF.

CDR3 sequence: CSANRGPETEAFF. CDR3 coding DNA: TGCAGCGCAAACAGGGGGCCGGAGACTGAAGCTTTCTTT. V usage is TRBV29-1 and J usage is TRBJ1-1; 9 bases are shared with TRBD1. CDR3 length equals 13 residues. The trim removed 7 bases at V and 5 bases at J, leaving 8 bases unmatched. Per the germline V gene, CDR1 is SQVTM and CDR2 is ANQGSEA.

V gene TRBV12-5 combines with J gene TRBJ1-1, with D possibly TRBD1 on 5 matching bases. Trimming shortened V by 5 bases and J by 3 bases, and 10 bases separated the two germline ends. The CDR3 has 13 residues. The germline V gene has CDR1 LGHNT and CDR2 FRNRAP. The CDR3 bases are TGTGCTAGTGGTAGGGGTACGCACACTGAAGCTTTCTTT. Translated, it gives CASGRGTHTEAFF.

The chain carries TRBV30 and TRBJ1-1; D is unclear. Trimming pared 3 bases from V and 6 bases from J, leaving 14 bases between. Per the germline V gene, CDR1 is GTSNPN and CDR2 is SVGIG (reference sequence). This CDR3 has 13 amino acids. The CDR3 DNA is TGTGCCTGGAGCGGAGGTGGGGTGGCTGAAGCTTTCTTT. Encoded protein: CAWSGGGVAEAFF.

There are a few counts of this clone. The chain carries TRBV6-5 and TRBJ1-5; a weak D match, TRBD1 (6 bases). CDR3 length equals 15 residues. Germline V CDR1 and CDR2: MNHEY, SVGAGI. V shed 5 bases and J shed 0 bases, with 11 bases lying between them. The CDR3 nucleotides are TGTGCCAGCAGTACCACAGGGCATAGCAATCAGCCCCAGCATTTT. Residues: CASSTTGHSNQPQHF.

J is TRBJ1-2 and V is TRBV5-1; D ambiguous. The CDR3 length is 16 residues. The V gene's germline CDR1 is SGHRS and CDR2 YFSETQ. V was trimmed by 4 bases and J by 0 bases, leaving 16 bases between them. CDR3 sequence: CASSPITTNTNYGYTF. The CDR3 coding sequence is TGCGCCAGCAGCCCCATTACGACAAATACTAACTATGGCTACACCTTC.

This clone was counted only a few times. This sequence joins TRBV6-6 and TRBJ1-1; weak D call: TRBD1 (6 bases). This CDR3 region has 14 residues. V shed 4 bases and J shed 4 bases, with 13 bases lying between them. From germline, CDR1 is MNHNY and CDR2 SVGAGI (reference sequence). CDR3 sequence reads: CASSSGQQSTEAFF. In DNA, the CDR3 is TGTGCCAGCAGTTCCGGACAGCAGTCCACTGAAGCTTTCTTT.